This T cell receptor beta chain stems from a study of shared clonotypes between healthy human individuals. General study points: For sorted subsets, rarefaction showed incomplete sequencing despite large depth.

This clone was found once. The antigen remains unidentified. Using immunoSEQ multiplex PCR, the repertoire was profiled, and TCRdb retains in-frame clones only, with some absent. The data show about 1.5 million clones, roughly 96% seen once. The CDR3 sequence is 18 residues long. CDR1 MDHEN and CDR2 SYDVKM come from the germline V gene. Losses at the gene ends were 5 bases for V and 3 bases for J; bases not matched to a gene: 11. The receptor was derived from a man between 25 and 39 years old in good health. This chain connects TRBV28 to TRBJ2-5; 14 bases map to TRBD2. The sequenced sample consisted of naive CD4+ T cells sorted from blood. Indicated subset: CD45RA+ positively selected. CDR3 sequence reads: CASSPIGTSGSGEETQYF. The CDR3 coding sequence is TGTGCCAGCAGTCCCATTGGGACTAGCGGGAGCGGTGAAGAGACCCAGTACTTC.